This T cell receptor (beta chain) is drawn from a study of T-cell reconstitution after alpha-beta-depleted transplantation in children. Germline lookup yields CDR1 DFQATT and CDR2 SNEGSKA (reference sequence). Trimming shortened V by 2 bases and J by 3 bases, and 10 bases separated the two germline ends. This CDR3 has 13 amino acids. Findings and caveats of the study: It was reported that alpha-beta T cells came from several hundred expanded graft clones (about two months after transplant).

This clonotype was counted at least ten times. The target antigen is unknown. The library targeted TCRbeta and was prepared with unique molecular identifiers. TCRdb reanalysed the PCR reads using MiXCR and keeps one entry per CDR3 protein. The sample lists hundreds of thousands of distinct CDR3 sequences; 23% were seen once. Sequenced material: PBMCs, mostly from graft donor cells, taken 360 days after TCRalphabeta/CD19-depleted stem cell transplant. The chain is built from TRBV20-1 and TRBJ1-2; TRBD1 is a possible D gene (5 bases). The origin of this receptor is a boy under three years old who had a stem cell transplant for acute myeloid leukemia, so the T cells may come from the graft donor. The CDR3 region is CSARLTADYGYTF. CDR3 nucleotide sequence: TGCAGTGCTAGACTGACAGCCGACTATGGCTACACCTTC.